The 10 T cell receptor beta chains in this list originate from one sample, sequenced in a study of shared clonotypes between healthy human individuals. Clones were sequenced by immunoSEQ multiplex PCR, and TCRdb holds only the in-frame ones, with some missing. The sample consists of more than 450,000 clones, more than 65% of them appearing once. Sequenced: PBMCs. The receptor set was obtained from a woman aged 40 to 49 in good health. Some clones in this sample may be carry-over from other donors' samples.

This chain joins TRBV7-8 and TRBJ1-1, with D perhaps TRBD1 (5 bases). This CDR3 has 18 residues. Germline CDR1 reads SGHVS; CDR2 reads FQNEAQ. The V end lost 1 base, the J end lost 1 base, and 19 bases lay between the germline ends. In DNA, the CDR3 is TGTGCCAGCAGCTTAGATAGGGGCCAACGAGTCTCGAACACTGAAGCTTTCTTT. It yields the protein CASSLDRGQRVSNTEAFF. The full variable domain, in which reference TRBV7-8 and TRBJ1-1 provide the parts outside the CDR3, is GAGVSQSPRYKVAKRGQDVALRCDPISGHVSLFWYQQALGQGPEFLTYFQNEAQLDKSGLPSDRFFAERPEGSVSTLKIQRTQQEDSAVYLCASSLDRGQRVSNTEAFFGQGTRLTVV.

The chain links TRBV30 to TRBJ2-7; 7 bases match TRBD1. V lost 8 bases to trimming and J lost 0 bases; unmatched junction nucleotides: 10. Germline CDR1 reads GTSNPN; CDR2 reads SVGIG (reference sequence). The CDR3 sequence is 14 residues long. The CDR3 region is CAGTVRIGSYEQYF. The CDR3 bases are TGTGCCGGGACAGTCCGGATTGGCTCCTACGAGCAGTACTTC.

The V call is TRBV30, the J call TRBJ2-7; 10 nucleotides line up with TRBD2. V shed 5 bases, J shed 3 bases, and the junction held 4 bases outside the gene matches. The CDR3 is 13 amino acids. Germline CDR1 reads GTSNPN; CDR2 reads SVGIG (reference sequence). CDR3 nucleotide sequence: TGTGCCTGGGGGACTAGCGATTTCTACGAGCAGTACTTC. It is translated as CAWGTSDFYEQYF.

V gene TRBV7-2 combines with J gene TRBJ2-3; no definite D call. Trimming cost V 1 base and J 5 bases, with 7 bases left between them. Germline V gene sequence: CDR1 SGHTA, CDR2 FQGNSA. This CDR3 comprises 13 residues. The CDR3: CASSLERLDTQYF. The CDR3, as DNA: TGTGCCAGCAGCTTAGAGAGACTAGATACGCAGTATTTT.

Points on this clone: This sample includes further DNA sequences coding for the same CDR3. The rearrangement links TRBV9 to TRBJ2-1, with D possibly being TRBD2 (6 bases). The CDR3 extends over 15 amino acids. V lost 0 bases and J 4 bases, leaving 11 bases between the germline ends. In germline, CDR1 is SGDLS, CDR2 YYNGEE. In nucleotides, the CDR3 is TGTGCCAGCAGCGTAGACGGGGACTCTTACAATGAGCAGTTCTTC. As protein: CASSVDGDSYNEQFF.

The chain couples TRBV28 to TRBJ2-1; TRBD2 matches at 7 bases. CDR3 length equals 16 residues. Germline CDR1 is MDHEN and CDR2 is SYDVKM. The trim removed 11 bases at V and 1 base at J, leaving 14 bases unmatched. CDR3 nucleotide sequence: TGTGCCGGAGCAACATCCCGCGGGGGTTCCTACAATGAGCAGTTCTTC. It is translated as CAGATSRGGSYNEQFF.

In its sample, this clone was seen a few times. DNA of the CDR3: TGCAGCGTTGAGTCCGGGGGAGACACTGAAGCTTTCTTT. Protein: CSVESGGDTEAFF. The J gene is TRBJ1-1, the V gene TRBV29-1, with D perhaps TRBD1 (5 bases). The V gene lost 3 bases and the J gene lost 3 bases, with 11 bases spanning the gap. This CDR3 has 13 residues. Per germline, CDR1 SQVTM and CDR2 ANQGSEA. Complete variable domain (other parts from reference TRBV29-1 and TRBJ1-1): SAVISQKPSRDICQRGTSLTIQCQVDSQVTMMFWYRQQPGQSLTLIATANQGSEATYESGFVIDKFPISRPNLTFSTLTVSNMSPEDSSIYLCSVESGGDTEAFFGQGTRLTVV.

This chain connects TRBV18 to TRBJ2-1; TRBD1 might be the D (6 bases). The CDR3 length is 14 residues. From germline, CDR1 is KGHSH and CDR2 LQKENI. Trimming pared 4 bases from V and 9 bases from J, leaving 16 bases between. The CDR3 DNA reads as TGTGCCAGCTCACTATCAACAGGGTTTGGTGAGCAGTTCTTC. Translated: CASSLSTGFGEQFF.

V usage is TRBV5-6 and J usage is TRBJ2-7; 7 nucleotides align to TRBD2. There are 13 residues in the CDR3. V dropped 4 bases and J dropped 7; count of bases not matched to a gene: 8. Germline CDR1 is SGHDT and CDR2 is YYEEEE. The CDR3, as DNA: TGTGCCAGCAGCCCTGGGGAGGGTGGTGAGCAGTACTTC. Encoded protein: CASSPGEGGEQYF.

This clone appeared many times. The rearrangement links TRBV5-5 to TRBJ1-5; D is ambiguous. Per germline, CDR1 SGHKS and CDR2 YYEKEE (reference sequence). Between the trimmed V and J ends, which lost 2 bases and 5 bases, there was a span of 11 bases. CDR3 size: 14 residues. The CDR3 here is CASSLRTEHQPQHF. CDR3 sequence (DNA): TGTGCCAGCAGCTTAAGGACGGAACATCAGCCCCAGCATTTT.